The 32 T cell receptor beta chains in this list originate from one sample, sequenced in a study of breast tumors, draining lymph nodes, adjacent tissues. Breast cancer patients provided tissue from their axillary draining lymph nodes. TCRdb independently ran MiXCR on the multiplex PCR reads; one entry per CDR3 protein. The data show approximately 230,000 distinct CDR3 sequences, less than 45% seen once. Material: axillary lymph node tissue. Source of these receptors: a female donor with breast cancer. Some clones in this sample may be carry-over from other donors' samples.

This chain joins TRBV19 and TRBJ2-1; D may match TRBD1 or TRBD2 (5 bases each). This CDR3 has 17 amino acids. Germline-derived CDR1 and CDR2 are LNHDA and SQIVND (reference sequence). The V and J ends lost 2 bases and 2 bases respectively, with 16 bases between them. The CDR3 DNA follows: TGTGCCAGTAGTATATCCCTATCGGGGCACACCTACAATGAGCAGTTCTTC. Its translation is CASSISLSGHTYNEQFF.

A remark on this clonotype: A read error may explain this, as a much larger clone is one base away. This chain connects TRBV10-1 to TRBJ2-7; D is uncertain. Germline V gene sequence: CDR1 WNHNN, CDR2 SYGVQD (reference sequence). The V and J ends lost 6 bases and 7 bases respectively, with 13 bases between them. This CDR3 is 12 amino acids long. CDR3 in DNA: TGCGCCAGCAGGCCCGATAGGAATGAGCAGTACTTC. This gives the protein CASRPDRNEQYF.

This clonotype was found many times. The V gene is TRBV20-1, the J gene TRBJ2-7, with TRBD2 identical over 9 bases. The CDR3 is 14 residues long. V lost 1 base to trimming and J lost 3 bases; unmatched junction nucleotides: 4. CDR1 DFQATT and CDR2 SNEGSKA come from the germline V gene (reference sequence). In DNA form, the CDR3 reads TGCAGTGCTAGAGGAGGAGCGGGAGGCTACGAGCAGTACTTC. Encoded protein: CSARGGAGGYEQYF.

This rearrangement joins TRBV5-1 to TRBJ1-3; TRBD1 matches 7 bases. CDR3 length: 14 residues. The germline V gene has CDR1 SGHRS and CDR2 YFSETQ. Trimming cost V 3 bases and J 3 bases; bases outside gene matches: 3. Here the CDR3 reads CASSWGQIGNTIYF. CDR3 in DNA: TGCGCCAGCAGCTGGGGACAGATTGGAAACACCATATATTTT.

About this clonotype: This sequence may be a read error, since a much larger clone differs from it by one base. The genes are TRBV5-1 and TRBJ2-3, with a tentative D call TRBD1 (7 bases). Germline values: CDR1 SGHRS, CDR2 YFSETQ. The CDR3 totals 17 residues. CDR3 residues: CASRQGRTPTSTDAQYF. The DNA of the CDR3 is TGCGCCAGCCGACAGGGTAGAACCCCAACTAGCACAGATGCGCAGTATTTT. The variable domain in full, completed from reference TRBV5-1 and TRBJ2-3, reads KAGVTQTPRYLIKTRGQQVTLSCSPISGHRSVSWYQQTPGQGLQFLFEYFSETQRNKGNFPGRFSGRQFSNSRSEMNVSTLELGDSALYLCASRQGRTPTSTDAQYFGPGTRLTVL.

This clonotype occurred many times. This chain links TRBV7-9 with TRBJ2-1; TRBD1 agrees at 8 bases. The V and J ends lost 3 bases and 7 bases, in that order; junction bases with no gene match: 2. From germline, CDR1 is SEHNR and CDR2 FQNEAQ (reference sequence). CDR3 length: 13 amino acids. Written as DNA, the CDR3 is TGTGCCAGCAGCTTGACAGGGGCGAATGAGCAGTTCTTC. The encoded protein is CASSLTGANEQFF.

The chain's CDR3 is CASSLAGTGPKEQYF. CDR3 coding DNA: TGTGCCAGCAGCTTAGCCGGGACAGGGCCTAAGGAGCAGTACTTC. The rearrangement joins TRBV7-2 to TRBJ2-7; 9 bases agree with TRBD1. Trimming removed 0 bases from V and 7 bases from J; junction bases left unmatched: 7. This CDR3 is built from 15 residues. CDR1 SGHTA and CDR2 FQGNSA come from the germline V gene.

This clonotype was observed a few times. A read error may be the cause here, since a much bigger clone is one base away. This rearrangement joins TRBV19 to TRBJ2-7, with D perhaps matching TRBD1 (6 bases). CDR1 LNHDA and CDR2 SQIVND come from the germline V gene (reference sequence). This CDR3 has 13 residues. CDR3 nucleotide sequence: TGTGCCAATAGTATCGTGAAGGGGGACGAGCAGTACTTC. Its protein product is CANSIVKGDEQYF.

This CDR3 reads CAPLGGWTHNSPLHF. DNA of the CDR3: TGTGCCCCATTGGGGGGGTGGACCCATAATTCACCCCTCCACTTT. J is TRBJ1-6 and V is TRBV6-4; tentative D call: TRBD1 (5 bases). V dropped 11 bases and J dropped 5 bases, with 19 bases sitting between them. Germline V gives CDR1 MRHNA, CDR2 SNTAGT. This CDR3 comprises 15 residues.

In its sample, this clonotype was seen many times. The V call is TRBV10-1, the J call TRBJ2-7; 7 bases match TRBD2. The CDR3 is made up of 14 amino acids. The V gene's germline CDR1 is WNHNN and CDR2 SYGVQD (reference sequence). V was pared by 3 bases and J by 0 bases, with 2 bases of the junction left unmatched. CDR3 protein: CASSDLADSYEQYF. The CDR3 DNA reads TGCGCCAGCAGTGACCTAGCGGACTCCTACGAGCAGTACTTC.

This clonotype was seen more than once but under ten times. One end of the junction varies from germline; a read error may be responsible. The rearrangement joins TRBV20-1 to TRBJ1-5, with D unclear. Looked up from germline, CDR1 is DFQATT and CDR2 is SNEGSKA (reference sequence). CDR3 size: 14 residues. CDR3 sequence (DNA): TGCAGTGCCGACCCTCTATCCAGCAATCCGCCCCAGCATTTT. This codes for CSADPLSSNPPQHF.

This clonotype was found a few times. The genes are TRBV6-6 and TRBJ1-4, with 10 nucleotides matching TRBD1. CDR1 is MNHNY and CDR2 is SVGAGI in the germline V gene (reference sequence). There are 18 residues in the CDR3. The V and J ends lost 5 bases and 2 bases, in that order; junction bases with no gene match: 11. The CDR3 bases are TGTGCCAGCAGTCACCCCGACAGGGGGCGGTTCACTAATGAAAAACTGTTTTTT. Translated: CASSHPDRGRFTNEKLFF.

This clonotype was observed many times. The CDR3 DNA reads as TGTGCAGTTGGGAGGACAAATGAGCAGTACTTC. Translating gives CAVGRTNEQYF. The V and J genes are TRBV30 and TRBJ2-7, with D tentatively TRBD2 (6 bases). There are 11 residues in the CDR3. In germline, CDR1 is GTSNPN, CDR2 SVGIG (reference sequence).

Of note for this clonotype: The CDR3 ends on some other residue instead of the conserved phenylalanine or tryptophan, so this is likely a read error. The DNA is omitted, as the CDR3 cannot be located on it reliably, and the CDR3 follows TCRdb's listing. This sequence joins TRBV15 and TRBJ1-3. The germline CDR1 and CDR2 sequences are LNHNV and YYDKDF (reference sequence). A total of 8 residues make up the CDR3, ends included. The CDR3 is CATSRGTT.

V gene TRBV7-9 combines with J gene TRBJ1-1; tentatively, D is TRBD1 (5 bases). V gave up 0 bases and J gave up 5 bases, with 10 bases separating them. The germline CDR1 and CDR2 sequences are SEHNR and FQNEAQ (reference sequence). CDR3 length equals 14 residues. CDR3 in amino acids: CASSLAGEMTEAFF. The CDR3 nucleotides are TGTGCCAGCAGCTTAGCAGGGGAGATGACTGAAGCTTTCTTT. The variable domain in full, with the rest retrieved from reference TRBV7-9 and TRBJ1-1, is DTGVSQNPRHKITKRGQNVTFRCDPISEHNRLYWYRQTLGQGPEFLTYFQNEAQLEKSRLLSDRFSAERPKGSFSTLEIQRTEQGDSAMYLCASSLAGEMTEAFFGQGTRLTVV.

As regards this clonotype: A much larger clone is a single base away; this may be a read error. V is TRBV9 and J is TRBJ2-7; D remains ambiguous. Trimming took off 0 bases at V and 2 bases at J, with 12 bases between the two ends. This CDR3 comprises 15 residues. Per the germline V gene, CDR1 is SGDLS and CDR2 is YYNGEE. This CDR3 reads CASSVGGSYPYEQYF. As DNA, the CDR3 is TGTGCCAGCAGCGTAGGTGGCTCATACCCCTACGAGCAGTACTTC.

The chain links TRBV2 to TRBJ1-6; TRBD1 matches 12 bases. V lost 2 bases, J lost 2 bases, and 7 bases stayed unmatched. The CDR3 sequence is 19 residues long. Per the germline V gene, CDR1 is SNHLY and CDR2 is FYNNEI. The CDR3 region is CASSERDRGRTTYNSPLHF. The CDR3 DNA sequence: TGTGCCAGCAGTGAACGGGACAGGGGGCGCACAACCTATAATTCACCCCTCCACTTT.

This clonotype was seen many times. CDR3 coding DNA: TGCGCCAGCAGCTTGGGAGGGGTGTCGGGTGAAAAACTGTTTTTT. Its protein is CASSLGGVSGEKLFF. This chain uses TRBV5-1 with TRBJ1-4; TRBD1 is a possible D gene (5 bases). There are 15 residues in the CDR3. Deletions cut 0 bases from V and 7 bases from J, with 13 bases between. CDR1 is SGHRS and CDR2 is YFSETQ in the germline V gene.

This clonotype was picked up many times. Here the CDR3 DNA reads TGTGCCAGCAGCCTCGGGGGATACAATCAGCCCCAGCATTTT. It is translated as CASSLGGYNQPQHF. This sequence joins TRBV28 and TRBJ1-5, with a possible D match to TRBD1 (5 bases). This CDR3 region has 14 residues. CDR1 is MDHEN and CDR2 is SYDVKM in the germline V gene. Trimming took off 6 bases at V and 3 bases at J, with 12 bases between the two ends. Full variable domain (rest looked up from reference TRBV28 and TRBJ1-5): DVKVTQSSRYLVKRTGEKVFLECVQDMDHENMFWYRQDPGLGLRLIYFSYDVKMKEKGDIPEGYSVSREKKERFSLILESASTNQTSMYLCASSLGGYNQPQHFGDGTRLSIL.

The CDR3 reads CASSQKLAAYEQYF. CDR3 sequence (DNA): TGTGCCAGCAGCCAAAAACTAGCGGCCTACGAGCAGTACTTC. The chain joins TRBV3-1 to TRBJ2-7; 8 nucleotides match TRBD2. Germline values: CDR1 LGHDT, CDR2 YNNKEL (reference sequence). The CDR3 extends over 14 amino acids. Trimming cost V 2 bases and J 2 bases; bases outside gene matches: 2.

With respect to this clonotype: The limits of the CDR3 on the DNA are not certain, so only TCRdb's listed CDR3 is given. The V gene is TRBV7-2, the J gene TRBJ2-7; the DNA was not used to check the table's D call, TRBD2. Germline V CDR1 and CDR2: SGHTA, FQGNSA. The CDR3 length is 20 residues, termini included. The CDR3 here is CASSFYICSASGTKSYEQYF.

The gene calls are TRBV5-1 and TRBJ2-3, with TRBD1 as a possible D gene (6 bases). Germline V lookup: CDR1 SGHRS, CDR2 YFSETQ. The CDR3 spans 15 residues. V dropped 4 bases and J dropped 1 base, with 13 bases sitting between them. CDR3 sequence (DNA): TGCGCCAGCAGCGCTTTGGACAGCCGCACAGATACGCAGTATTTT. Protein sequence: CASSALDSRTDTQYF.

This clonotype was seen many times. This chain links TRBV12-3 or TRBV12-4 with TRBJ2-7; D call uncertain. Trimming took 1 base from V and 6 from J, leaving 13 bases between them. The CDR3 loop spans 14 amino acids. The CDR3 here is CASSLGVSPSEQYF. The CDR3 bases are TGTGCCAGCAGTTTAGGAGTATCCCCTAGCGAGCAGTACTTC.

This rearrangement joins TRBV9 to TRBJ2-1, with TRBD1 matching 8 bases. The V segment lost 7 bases and the J segment 4 bases; nucleotides outside the gene matches: 13. CDR1 is SGDLS, CDR2 YYNGEE, per germline. The CDR3 runs 16 residues. The CDR3 nucleotides are TGTGCCAGCTCACCCCCGGGACAGGCCCCTTACAATGAGCAGTTCTTC. Encoded protein: CASSPPGQAPYNEQFF.

In its sample, this clonotype was seen a few times. This chain links TRBV12-3 or TRBV12-4 with TRBJ2-3, with D maybe TRBD2 (6 bases). The CDR3 extends over 15 amino acids. V was shortened by 0 bases and J by 4 bases, with 11 bases between the two germline ends. The CDR3 nucleotides are TGTGCCAGCAGTTTAGCGGGAGGTTCCCCAGATACGCAGTATTTT. Translation: CASSLAGGSPDTQYF.

Only one count was recorded for this clonotype. The chain couples TRBV6-1 to TRBJ1-2, with D unclear. The length of the CDR3 is 14 residues. Trimming pared 11 bases from V and 2 bases from J, leaving 18 bases between. CDR1 and CDR2 (germline): MNHNS, SASEGT. CDR3 nucleotides: TGTGCCGGCACTCCCTTGGCAGGAAACTATGGCTACACCTTC. It is translated as CAGTPLAGNYGYTF.

Concerning this clonotype itself: This may come from a read error, since a much larger clone is one base off. V gene TRBV5-6 combines with J gene TRBJ1-5; 7 bases are a match to TRBD1. The V segment lost 4 bases and the J segment 11 bases; nucleotides outside the gene matches: 9. The CDR3 spans 13 residues. Germline CDR1 reads SGHDT; CDR2 reads YYEEEE. CDR3 sequence (DNA): TGTGCCAGCAGCCCGATGGGGGGACAGTCCCAGCATTTT. Protein product: CASSPMGGQSQHF.

Comment on this clonotype: This could be a read error, since a much larger clone is one nucleotide away. The chain carries TRBV7-2 and TRBJ1-2; no firm D call. Germline assignment: CDR1 SGHTA and CDR2 FQGNSA. The CDR3 consists of 15 residues. The DNA for the CDR3 is TGTGCCAGCAACTTAGGGTCGAGGGTTCACTATGGCTACACCTTC. Translating it yields CASNLGSRVHYGYTF.

In this sample, this clonotype turned up many times. J is TRBJ2-7 and V is TRBV7-9; TRBD1 matches at 8 bases. Unmatched junction bases numbered 12, after V lost 4 bases and J lost 1 base. Germline CDR1 is SEHNR and CDR2 is FQNEAQ (reference sequence). The CDR3 is 17 residues long. CDR3 DNA: TGTGCCAGCAGCTGGGCAGGGGGCGACGGTCTATCCTACGAGCAGTACTTC. Its translation is CASSWAGGDGLSYEQYF.

In this sample, this clonotype turned up many times. The V gene is TRBV7-9, the J gene TRBJ2-1; 10 nucleotides align to TRBD2. Germline CDR1 and CDR2: SEHNR and FQNEAQ (reference sequence). The V and J ends lost 4 bases and 10 bases, in that order; junction bases with no gene match: 16. CDR3 length: 17 amino acids. CDR3 residues: CASSSKLAGWAQGEQFF. The CDR3 DNA follows: TGTGCCAGCAGCTCAAAACTAGCGGGGTGGGCACAAGGGGAGCAGTTCTTC.

This clonotype showed up many times. The chain employs TRBV5-1 and TRBJ2-3; the D gene is possibly TRBD2 (5 bases). This CDR3 has 13 residues. Trimming removed 7 bases from V and 4 bases from J, with 13 bases in between. Germline V lookup: CDR1 SGHRS, CDR2 YFSETQ. The CDR3 reads CASGNEGADTQYF. In DNA form, the CDR3 reads TGCGCCAGCGGAAACGAGGGAGCAGATACGCAGTATTTT.

Many counts were recorded for this clonotype. The chain joins TRBV5-8 to TRBJ2-5, with 11 bases identical to TRBD1. Unmatched junction bases numbered 2, after V lost 5 bases and J lost 5 bases. The germline CDR1 and CDR2 sequences are SGHTS and YDEGEE. This CDR3 contains 13 residues. CDR3 residues: CASRGQGEETQYF. The DNA for the CDR3 is TGTGCCAGCAGGGGACAGGGGGAGGAGACCCAGTACTTC.